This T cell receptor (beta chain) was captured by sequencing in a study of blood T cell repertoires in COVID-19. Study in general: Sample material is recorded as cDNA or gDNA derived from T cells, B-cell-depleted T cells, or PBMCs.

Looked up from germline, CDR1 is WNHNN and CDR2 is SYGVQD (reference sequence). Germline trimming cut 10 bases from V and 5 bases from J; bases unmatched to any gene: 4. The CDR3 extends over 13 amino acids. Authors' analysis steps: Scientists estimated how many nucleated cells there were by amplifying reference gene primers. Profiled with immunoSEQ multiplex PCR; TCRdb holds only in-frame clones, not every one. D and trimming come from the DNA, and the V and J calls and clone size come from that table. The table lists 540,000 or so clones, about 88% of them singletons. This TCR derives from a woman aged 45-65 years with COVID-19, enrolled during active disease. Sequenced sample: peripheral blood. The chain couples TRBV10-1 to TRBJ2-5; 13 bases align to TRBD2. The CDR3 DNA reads TGCGCCACCGGACTAGCGGGGGACGAGACCCAGTACTTC. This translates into CATGLAGDETQYF.